This T cell receptor (beta chain) was sequenced in a study of shared clonotypes between healthy human individuals. V lost 4 bases and J lost 2; bases outside the gene matches: 9. CDR3 length: 16 amino acids. The germline V gene has CDR1 MGHRA and CDR2 YSYEKL. TCRdb keeps only in-frame clones here, not all; method: immunoSEQ multiplex PCR. Counted here are roughly 1 million clones, 65% to 80% occurring once; the ten biggest clones make up 1.4% to 1.5%. V is TRBV4-1 and J is TRBJ2-7; 9 bases are a match to TRBD1. The sequenced material came from memory CD4+ T cells sorted from blood. Subset defined: CD45RA-negative fraction. This sequence was found in a man aged 18 to 29 in good health. The CDR3 loop is CASSPLLDRGTYEQYF. The CDR3 DNA is TGCGCCAGCAGCCCACTACTGGACAGGGGAACCTACGAGCAGTACTTC.